The source of this T cell receptor beta chain is a study of T cells in Graves' hyperthyroidism and ophthalmopathy. The V gene lost 1 base and the J gene lost 8 bases, with 20 bases spanning the gap. CDR3 length: 16 amino acids. Looked up from germline, CDR1 is MGHRA and CDR2 is YSYEKL. Using RNA transcripts as the source, TCR beta CDR3 regions were amplified. A first-round RT-PCR of the TCR CDR3 used the HTBI primer set. MiXCR, run by TCRdb on the multiplex PCR reads, gives a single entry per CDR3 protein. This sample has roughly 750,000 distinct CDR3 sequences, with 16% found just once. Sequenced: blood. The clonotype comes from a man aged 18-30 years with Graves' hyperthyroidism. V usage is TRBV4-1 and J usage is TRBJ1-2; D not resolved. CDR3 nucleotides: TGCGCCAGCAGCCAAGCCGAAGGACTCTTCGCCCAGGGCTACACCTTC. As protein: CASSQAEGLFAQGYTF.